This T cell receptor beta chain was identified in a study of CD8+ T cells in alopecia areata. Study-wide context: Treated individuals took tofacitinib by mouth, 5 to 10 mg twice daily.

This CDR3 contains 14 residues. V lost 7 bases and J lost 0, with 11 bases in between. Germline V gene data show CDR1 as SGHRS and CDR2 as YFSETQ. In regard to this clone: Its specificity is not known.

Treatment noted: oral pan-JAK inhibitor, 5-10 mg twice daily. Whole-study findings and limits: Resident alphabeta T cells of normal skin are also sequenced in scalp samples.

RNA, once extracted, was reverse transcribed into cDNA for use as the sequencing template. Sequenced by immunoSEQ multiplex PCR; TCRdb stores in-frame clones only, minus some. The sample records over 95,000 clones, less than 60% being singletons. The chain couples TRBV5-1 to TRBJ2-1, with no clear D. The clonotype was recovered from a human donor with alopecia areata. The sample was CD4+ T cells sorted from blood, taken at week 24, from a patient treated with tofacitinib. In nucleotides, the CDR3 is TGCGCCAGCGGGAAGTCGAGCTCCTACAATGAGCAGTTCTTC. This encodes CASGKSSSYNEQFF.